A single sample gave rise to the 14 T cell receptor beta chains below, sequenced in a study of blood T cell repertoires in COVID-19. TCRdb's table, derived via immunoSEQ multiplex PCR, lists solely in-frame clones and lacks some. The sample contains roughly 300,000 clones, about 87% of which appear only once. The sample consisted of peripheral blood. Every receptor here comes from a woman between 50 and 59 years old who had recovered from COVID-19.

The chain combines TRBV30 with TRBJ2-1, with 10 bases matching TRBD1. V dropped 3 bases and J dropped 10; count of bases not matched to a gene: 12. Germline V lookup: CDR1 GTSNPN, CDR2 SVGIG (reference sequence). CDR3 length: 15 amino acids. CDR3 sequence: CAWRVGGQGYREQFF. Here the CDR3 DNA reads TGTGCCTGGAGGGTAGGGGGACAGGGGTATCGCGAGCAGTTCTTC.

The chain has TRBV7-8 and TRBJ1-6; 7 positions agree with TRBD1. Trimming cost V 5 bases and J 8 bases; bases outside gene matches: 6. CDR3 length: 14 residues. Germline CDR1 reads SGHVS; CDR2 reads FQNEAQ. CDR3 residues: CASSQGQTYSPLHF. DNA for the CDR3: TGTGCCAGCAGCCAGGGACAGACTTATTCACCCCTCCACTTT.

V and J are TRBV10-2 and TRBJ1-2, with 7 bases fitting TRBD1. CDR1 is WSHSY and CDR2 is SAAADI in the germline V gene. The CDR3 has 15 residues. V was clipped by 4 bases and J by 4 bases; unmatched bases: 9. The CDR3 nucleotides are TGCGCCAGCAGTGCCCCTACGACAGGGATCTATGGCTACACCTTC. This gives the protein CASSAPTTGIYGYTF.

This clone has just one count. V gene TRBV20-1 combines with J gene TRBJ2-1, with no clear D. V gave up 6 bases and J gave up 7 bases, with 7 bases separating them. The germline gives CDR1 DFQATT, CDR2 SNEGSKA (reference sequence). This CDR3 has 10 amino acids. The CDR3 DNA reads TGCAGTGCAACGAGGAATGAGCAGTTCTTC. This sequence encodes CSATRNEQFF.

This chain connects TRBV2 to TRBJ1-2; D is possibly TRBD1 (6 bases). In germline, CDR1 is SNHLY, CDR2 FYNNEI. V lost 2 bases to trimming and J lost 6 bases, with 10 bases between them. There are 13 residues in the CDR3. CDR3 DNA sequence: TGTGCCAGCAGTGAACAGAGGACAGATGGCTACACCTTC. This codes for CASSEQRTDGYTF.

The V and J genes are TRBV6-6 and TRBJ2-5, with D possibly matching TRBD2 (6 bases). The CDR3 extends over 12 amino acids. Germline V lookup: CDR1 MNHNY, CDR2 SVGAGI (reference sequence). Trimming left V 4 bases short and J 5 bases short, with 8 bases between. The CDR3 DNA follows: TGTGCCAGCAGTTCGGAGGGGGAGACCCAGTACTTC. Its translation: CASSSEGETQYF.

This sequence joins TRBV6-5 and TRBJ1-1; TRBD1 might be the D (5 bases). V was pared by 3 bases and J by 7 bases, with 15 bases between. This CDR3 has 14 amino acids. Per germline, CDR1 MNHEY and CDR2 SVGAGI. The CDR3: CASSYSILQGEAFF. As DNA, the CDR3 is TGTGCCAGCAGTTATTCAATCCTCCAGGGTGAAGCTTTCTTT.

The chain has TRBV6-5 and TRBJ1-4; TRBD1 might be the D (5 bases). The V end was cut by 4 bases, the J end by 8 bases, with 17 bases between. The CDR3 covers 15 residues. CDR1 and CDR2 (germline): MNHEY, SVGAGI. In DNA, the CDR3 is TGTGCCAGCAGTTTCCGGTCTAGGGGAGGAGAAAAACTGTTTTTT. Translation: CASSFRSRGGEKLFF.

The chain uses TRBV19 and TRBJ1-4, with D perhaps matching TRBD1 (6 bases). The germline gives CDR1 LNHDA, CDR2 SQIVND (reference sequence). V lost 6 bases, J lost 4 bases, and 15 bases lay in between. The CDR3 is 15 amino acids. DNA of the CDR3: TGTGCCAGTAGCCAGGGGAATTTTTATAATGAAAAACTGTTTTTT. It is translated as CASSQGNFYNEKLFF. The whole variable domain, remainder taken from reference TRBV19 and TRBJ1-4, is DGGITQSPKYLFRKEGQNVTLSCEQNLNHDAMYWYRQDPGQGLRLIYYSQIVNDFQKGDIAEGYSVSREKKESFPLTVTSAQKNPTAFYLCASSQGNFYNEKLFFGSGTQLSVL.

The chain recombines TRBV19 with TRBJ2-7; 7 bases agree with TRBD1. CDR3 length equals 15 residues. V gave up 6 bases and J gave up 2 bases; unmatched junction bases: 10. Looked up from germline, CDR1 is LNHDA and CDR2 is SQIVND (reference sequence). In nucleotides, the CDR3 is TGTGCCAGTAGCCCCCGGGACAGCGAAGCCTACGAGCAGTACTTC. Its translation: CASSPRDSEAYEQYF.

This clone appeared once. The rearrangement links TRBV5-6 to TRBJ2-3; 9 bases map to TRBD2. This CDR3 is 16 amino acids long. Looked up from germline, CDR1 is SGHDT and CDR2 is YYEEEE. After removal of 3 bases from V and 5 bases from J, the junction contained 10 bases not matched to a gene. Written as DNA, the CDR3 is TGTGCCAGCAGCTCAGGGGGGCTAGCGGGACTAGATACGCAGTATTTT. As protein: CASSSGGLAGLDTQYF.

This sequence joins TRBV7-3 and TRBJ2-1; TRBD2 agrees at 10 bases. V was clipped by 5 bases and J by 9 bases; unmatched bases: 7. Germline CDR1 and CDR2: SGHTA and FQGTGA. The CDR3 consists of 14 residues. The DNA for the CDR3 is TGTGCCAGCAGCCCTAGCGGGAGACAGGGTGAGCAGTTCTTC. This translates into CASSPSGRQGEQFF.

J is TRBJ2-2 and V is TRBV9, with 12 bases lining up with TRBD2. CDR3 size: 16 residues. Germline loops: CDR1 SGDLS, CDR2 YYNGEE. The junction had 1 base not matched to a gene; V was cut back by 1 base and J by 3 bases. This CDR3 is CASSVRLAGDTGELFF. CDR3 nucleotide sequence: TGTGCCAGCAGCGTACGACTAGCGGGAGACACCGGGGAGCTGTTTTTT.

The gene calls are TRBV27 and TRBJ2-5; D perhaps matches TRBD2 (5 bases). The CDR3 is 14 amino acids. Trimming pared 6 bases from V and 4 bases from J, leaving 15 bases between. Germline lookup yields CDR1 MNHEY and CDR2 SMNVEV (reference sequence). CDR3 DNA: TGTGCCAGCAGCCACCGCCCGGCGGGAGAGACCCAGTACTTC. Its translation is CASSHRPAGETQYF.